The rows below give T cell receptor beta chains drawn from one sample of a study of cytomegalovirus exposure and HLA in healthy donors. The method was immunoSEQ multiplex PCR; TCRdb's version includes in-frame clones alone and lacks a portion of them. Here the sample spans 100,000 to 140,000 clones, approximately 74% being singletons. The material sequenced was PBMCs. Receptors originate from a woman between 40 and 50 years old in good health and CMV-seropositive. The CDR3 runs from the conserved cysteine through the conserved F or W. Each record gives: J gene, V gene, clone size, CDR3 protein. Clone size, where shown, is once, few, many, or a class for clones that have expanded.

J: TRBJ1-1; V: TRBV6-5; size: .; CDR3: CASNRAGEAFF
J: TRBJ2-6; V: TRBV29-1; size: .; CDR3: CSVATGTPASGANVLTF
J: TRBJ1-5; V: TRBV18; size: .; CDR3: CASSEGQDSNQPQHF
J: TRBJ1-2; V: TRBV7-9; size: few; CDR3: CASSLGWAGGPPNYGYTF
J: TRBJ1-2; V: TRBV5-6; size: .; CDR3: CASSYQSTAPGGYTF
J: TRBJ1-1; V: TRBV6-5; size: .; CDR3: CASSPTSLTEAFF
J: TRBJ2-6; V: TRBV9; size: few; CDR3: CASSLLNSGANVLTF
J: TRBJ1-6; V: TRBV4-1; size: .; CDR3: CASSREGTGLTPLHF
J: TRBJ2-7; V: TRBV5-5; size: .; CDR3: CASSTRGYEQYF
J: TRBJ1-1; V: TRBV5-4; size: few; CDR3: CASSLSYSSNTEAFF
J: TRBJ1-2; V: TRBV2; size: .; CDR3: CARGGAGNGYTF
J: TRBJ2-1; V: TRBV30; size: .; CDR3: CAWSVPGLNEQFF
J: TRBJ2-2; V: TRBV2; size: .; CDR3: CASREQGELFF
J: TRBJ1-2; V: TRBV30; size: few; CDR3: CAWSYRNYGYTF
J: TRBJ1-4; V: TRBV5-6; size: .; CDR3: CASSSGQGLGEKLFF
J: TRBJ1-6; V: TRBV7-2; size: few; CDR3: CASSLNWGPQFTLHF
J: TRBJ2-5; V: TRBV6-1; size: once; CDR3: CASGLPGGGQETQYF
J: TRBJ1-5; V: TRBV4-2; size: once; CDR3: CASSQEWGGRNQPQHF
J: TRBJ2-1; V: TRBV30; size: .; CDR3: CAWSSGLAGFNEQFF
J: TRBJ2-1; V: TRBV25-1; size: .; CDR3: CASSEDSGGNEQFF
J: TRBJ2-7; V: TRBV7-2; size: .; CDR3: CASSFGTGLEQYF
J: TRBJ1-1; V: TRBV7-3; size: .; CDR3: CASSLQGGTEAFF
J: TRBJ1-1; V: TRBV6-5; size: .; CDR3: CASSYRGTGFF
J: TRBJ2-3; V: TRBV4-2; size: few; CDR3: CASSLYPGTSGGYTDTQYF
J: TRBJ1-1; V: TRBV7-3; size: .; CDR3: CASSLRDRGSEAFF
J: TRBJ2-1; V: TRBV2; size: .; CDR3: CASSLTSGPQFF
J: TRBJ1-1; V: TRBV15; size: .; CDR3: CATSRAAGLNTEAFF
J: TRBJ1-2; V: TRBV2; size: once; CDR3: CASKTSSGTYGYTF
J: TRBJ1-6; V: TRBV7-9; size: .; CDR3: CASSLDRLASPLHF
J: TRBJ2-1; V: TRBV19; size: .; CDR3: CASSRTSGLNYNEQFF
J: TRBJ1-1; V: TRBV5-4; size: .; CDR3: CASSPPTGGNTEAFF
J: TRBJ2-5; V: TRBV19; size: .; CDR3: CASTQTSGVQETQYF
J: TRBJ1-4; V: TRBV5-6; size: .; CDR3: CASSAAGTGSEKLFF
J: TRBJ2-5; V: TRBV5-1; size: .; CDR3: CASSDPGLAGAETQYF
J: TRBJ1-1; V: TRBV6-5; size: few; CDR3: CASSYGGGGSEAFF
J: TRBJ1-4; V: TRBV6-5; size: .; CDR3: CASSPQGARGEKLFF
J: TRBJ2-1; V: TRBV30; size: few; CDR3: CAWARAPLTNEQFF
J: TRBJ1-5; V: TRBV6-1; size: .; CDR3: CASTSGMGNQPQHF
J: TRBJ1-1; V: TRBV7-9; size: .; CDR3: CASRPRGLLTEAFF
J: TRBJ2-2; V: TRBV4-2; size: .; CDR3: CASSQDPGAGELFF
J: TRBJ2-1; V: TRBV4-1; size: .; CDR3: CASSLNPGYNEQFF
J: TRBJ1-5; V: TRBV29-1; size: .; CDR3: CSVVGAQGQPQHF
J: TRBJ1-5; V: TRBV19; size: few; CDR3: CASRIEGSVPQHF
J: TRBJ2-3; V: TRBV18; size: .; CDR3: CASSPTGGSTDTQYF
J: TRBJ2-1; V: TRBV11-2; size: .; CDR3: CASSLALEWGHNEQFF
J: TRBJ2-7; V: TRBV7-9; size: .; CDR3: CASSLGTGQYEQYF
J: TRBJ2-3; V: TRBV28; size: .; CDR3: CASSSHDFITQYF
J: TRBJ1-1; V: TRBV20-1; size: .; CDR3: CSAFRGWEAFF
J: TRBJ2-3; V: TRBV30; size: .; CDR3: CAWNPGDTQYF
J: TRBJ2-3; V: TRBV28; size: .; CDR3: CATDNRVTQYF
J: TRBJ1-2; V: TRBV19; size: .; CDR3: CASSAGTGLNYGYTF
J: TRBJ2-4; V: TRBV5-1; size: few; CDR3: CASSLGGDYIQYF
J: TRBJ2-7; V: TRBV30; size: .; CDR3: CAWSVPAGQEQYF